This entry is about one TCR beta chain. Its antigen is still unknown. This sample was taken from a study of CXCR3-negative and CXCR3-positive naive CD8 T cells. General study findings and limits: TCR strength was inferred from TRB CDR3 properties, while surface CD5 was comparable between naive subsets. CXCR3-positive naive cells had more hydrophobic TRB CDR3s than CXCR3-negative naive cells. Unlike memory cells, which differed, naive CXCR3-negative and CXCR3-positive cells had similar TRBV-TRBJ usage.

Naive CD8+ T cells showed a CD45RO-CCR7+CD27+CD95- phenotype. TRB cDNA libraries were made by UMI-labeled 5' RACE. TCRdb re-called the 5' RACE reads and gives one entry per CDR3 protein, without DNA. The sample holds some 140,000 distinct CDR3 sequences. This CDR3 has 15 amino acids. In germline, CDR1 is ENHRY, CDR2 SYGVKD. What was sequenced was naive CXCR3+ CD8+ T cells from blood. Noted subset: CD45RO-CCR7+CD27+CD95- naive CD8+ T cells expressing CXCR3 (TNR3+). V gene TRBV10-3 combines with J gene TRBJ2-7; with no DNA, the TCRdb D assignment of TRBD2 cannot be verified. The receptor's source is a human donor in good health. Some clones in this sample may be carry-over from other donors' samples. This chain's CDR3 is CAISESTGEGIEQYF.